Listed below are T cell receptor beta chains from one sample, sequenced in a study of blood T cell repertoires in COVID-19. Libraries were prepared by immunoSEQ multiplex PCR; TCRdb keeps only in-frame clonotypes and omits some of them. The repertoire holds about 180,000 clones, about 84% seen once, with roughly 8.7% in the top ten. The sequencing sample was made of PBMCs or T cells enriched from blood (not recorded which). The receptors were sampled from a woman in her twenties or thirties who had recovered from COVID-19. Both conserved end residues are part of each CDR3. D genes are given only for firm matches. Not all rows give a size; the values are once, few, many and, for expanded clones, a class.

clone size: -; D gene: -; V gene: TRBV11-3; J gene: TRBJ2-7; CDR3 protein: CASSFLESEQYF; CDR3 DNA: TGTGCCAGCAGCTTTCTAGAGAGCGAGCAGTACTTC
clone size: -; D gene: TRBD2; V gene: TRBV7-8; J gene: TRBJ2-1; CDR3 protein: CASSWTSGRGYNEQFF; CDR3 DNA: TGTGCCAGCAGCTGGACTAGCGGGAGAGGGTACAATGAGCAGTTCTTC
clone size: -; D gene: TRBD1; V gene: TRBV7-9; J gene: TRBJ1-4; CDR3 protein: CASSLFKGGAEEKLFF; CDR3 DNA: TGTGCCAGCAGCTTATTTAAAGGGGGCGCAGAGGAAAAACTGTTTTTT
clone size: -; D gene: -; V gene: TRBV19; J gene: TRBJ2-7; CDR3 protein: CASSFGQEQYF; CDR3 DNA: TGTGCCAGTAGTTTTGGACAGGAGCAGTACTTC
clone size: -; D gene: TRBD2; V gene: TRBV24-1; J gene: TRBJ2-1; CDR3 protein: CATSVAGGGNEQFF; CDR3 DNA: TGTGCCACCAGTGTAGCGGGAGGGGGCAATGAGCAGTTCTTC
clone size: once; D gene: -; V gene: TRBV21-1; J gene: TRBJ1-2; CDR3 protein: CASSLGLGQGSYGYTF; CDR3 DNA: TGTGCCAGCAGCCTGGGTCTGGGACAGGGATCCTATGGCTACACCTTC
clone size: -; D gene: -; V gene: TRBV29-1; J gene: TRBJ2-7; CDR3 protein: CSVVGEAYEQYF; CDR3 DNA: TGCAGCGTTGTGGGGGAGGCCTACGAGCAGTACTTC
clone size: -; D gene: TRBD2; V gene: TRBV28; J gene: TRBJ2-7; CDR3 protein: CASSMERRKTSGSIYEQYF; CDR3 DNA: TGTGCCAGCAGTATGGAGAGGCGAAAAACTAGCGGGAGTATTTACGAGCAGTACTTC
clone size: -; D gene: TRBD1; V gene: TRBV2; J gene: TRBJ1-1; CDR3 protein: CASSVGRTGRSAEAFF; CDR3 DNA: TGTGCCAGCAGTGTGGGACGGACAGGGAGGAGCGCTGAAGCTTTCTTT
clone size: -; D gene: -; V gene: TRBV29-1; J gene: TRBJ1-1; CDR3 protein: CSVHKVLNTEAFF; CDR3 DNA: TGCAGCGTCCACAAAGTTCTGAACACTGAAGCTTTCTTT
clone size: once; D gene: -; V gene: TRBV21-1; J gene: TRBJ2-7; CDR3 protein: CASSKGAEPYEQYF; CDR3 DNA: TGTGCCAGCAGCAAAGGGGCAGAACCCTACGAGCAGTACTTC
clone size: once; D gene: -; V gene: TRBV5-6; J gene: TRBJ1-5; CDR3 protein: CASSVTGNQPQHF; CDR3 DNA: TGTGCCAGCAGTGTGACAGGCAATCAGCCCCAGCATTTT
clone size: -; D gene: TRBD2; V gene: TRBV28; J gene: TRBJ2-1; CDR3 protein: CASSLRLAGVGDEQFF; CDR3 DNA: TGTGCCAGCAGTTTGAGACTAGCGGGAGTGGGCGATGAGCAGTTCTTC
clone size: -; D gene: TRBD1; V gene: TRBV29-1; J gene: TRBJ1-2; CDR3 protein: CSVGTGSGYTF; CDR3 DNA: TGCAGCGTGGGGACAGGGTCTGGCTACACCTTC
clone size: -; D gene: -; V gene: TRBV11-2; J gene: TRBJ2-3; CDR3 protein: CASSLNVGGGDTQYF; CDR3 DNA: TGTGCCAGCAGCTTAAACGTGGGAGGGGGGGATACGCAGTATTTT
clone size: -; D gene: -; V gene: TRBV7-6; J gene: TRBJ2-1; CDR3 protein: CASSLVGLNNEQFF; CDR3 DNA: TGTGCCAGCAGCTTAGTCGGACTAAACAATGAGCAGTTCTTC
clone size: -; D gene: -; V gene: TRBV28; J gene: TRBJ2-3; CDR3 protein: CASSFAGGSTDTQYF; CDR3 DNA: TGTGCCAGCAGTTTCGCGGGTGGGAGCACAGATACGCAGTATTTT
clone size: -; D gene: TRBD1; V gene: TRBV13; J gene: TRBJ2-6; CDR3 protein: CASSSFSGEPTGVPSGANVLTF; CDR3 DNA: TGTGCCAGCAGCTCCTTTAGTGGGGAACCGACAGGGGTCCCCTCTGGGGCCAACGTCCTGACTTTC
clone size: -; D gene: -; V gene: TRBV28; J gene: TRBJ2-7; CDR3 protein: CASSRRALSYEQYF; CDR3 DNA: TGTGCCAGCAGCCGTCGAGCCCTCTCCTACGAGCAGTACTTC
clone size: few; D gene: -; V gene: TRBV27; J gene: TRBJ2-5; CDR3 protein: CASSLADTGTQYF; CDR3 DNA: TGTGCCAGCAGCCTCGCGGACACGGGGACCCAGTACTTC
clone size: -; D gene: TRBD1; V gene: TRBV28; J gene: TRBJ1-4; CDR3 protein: CASSFDRGAEKLFF; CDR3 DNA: TGTGCCAGCAGTTTCGACAGGGGGGCTGAAAAACTGTTTTTT
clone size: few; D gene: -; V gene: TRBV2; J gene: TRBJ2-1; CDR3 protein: CASSGQVNEQFF; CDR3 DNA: TGTGCCAGCAGTGGACAGGTCAATGAGCAGTTCTTC
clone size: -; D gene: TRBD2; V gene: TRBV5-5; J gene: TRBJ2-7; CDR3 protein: CASSLGLAGGVYEQYF; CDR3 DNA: TGTGCCAGCAGCTTAGGGCTAGCGGGAGGGGTCTACGAGCAGTACTTC
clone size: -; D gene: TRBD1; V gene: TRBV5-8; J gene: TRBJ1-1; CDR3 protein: CASPDRGDFEAFF; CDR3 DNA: TGTGCCAGCCCCGACAGGGGAGACTTTGAAGCTTTCTTT
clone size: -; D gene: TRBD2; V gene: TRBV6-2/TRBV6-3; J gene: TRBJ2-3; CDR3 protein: CASSSHAGGPVYADTQYF; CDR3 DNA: TGTGCCAGCAGTTCTCATGCGGGAGGGCCCGTATACGCAGATACGCAGTATTTT
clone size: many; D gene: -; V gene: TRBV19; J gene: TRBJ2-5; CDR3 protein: CATRETQYF; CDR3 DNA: TGTGCCACTCGGGAGACCCAGTACTTC
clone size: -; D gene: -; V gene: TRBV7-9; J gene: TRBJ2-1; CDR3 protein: CASSLAAGRHNEQFF; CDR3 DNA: TGTGCCAGCAGCTTAGCGGCGGGGCGGCACAATGAGCAGTTCTTC
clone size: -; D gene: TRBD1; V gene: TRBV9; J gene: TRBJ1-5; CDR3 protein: CASSVSGTANQPQHF; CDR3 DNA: TGTGCCAGCAGCGTATCCGGGACAGCTAATCAGCCCCAGCATTTT
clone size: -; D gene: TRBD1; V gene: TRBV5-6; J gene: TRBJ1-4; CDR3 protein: CASSSGQEGPNEKLFF; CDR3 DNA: TGTGCCAGCAGCTCGGGACAGGAAGGGCCTAATGAAAAACTGTTTTTT
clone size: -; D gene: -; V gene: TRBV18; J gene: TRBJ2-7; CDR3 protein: CASSPFVAGGNEQYF; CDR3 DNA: TGTGCCAGCTCACCTTTTGTGGCTGGGGGCAACGAGCAGTACTTC
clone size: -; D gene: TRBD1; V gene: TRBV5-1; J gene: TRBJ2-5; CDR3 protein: CASSLPGQRKETQYF; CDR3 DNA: TGCGCCAGCAGCTTACCGGGACAGAGAAAAGAGACCCAGTACTTC
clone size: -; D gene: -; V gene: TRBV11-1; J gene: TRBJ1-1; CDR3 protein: CASSSAGAPGNTEAFF; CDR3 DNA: TGTGCCAGCAGCTCAGCAGGGGCACCAGGGAACACTGAAGCTTTCTTT
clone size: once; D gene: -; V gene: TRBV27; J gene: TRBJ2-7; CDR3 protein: CASGAAADGYEQYF; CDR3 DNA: TGTGCCAGCGGGGCGGCAGCCGACGGTTACGAGCAGTACTTC
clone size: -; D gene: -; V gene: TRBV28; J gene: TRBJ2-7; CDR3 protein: CASSPDSYEQYF; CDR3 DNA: TGTGCCAGCAGTCCGGACAGCTACGAGCAGTACTTC
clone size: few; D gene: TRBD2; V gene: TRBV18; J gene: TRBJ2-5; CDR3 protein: CASSLTPGTKKETQYF; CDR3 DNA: TGTGCCAGCTCACTGACCCCCGGGACTAAGAAAGAGACCCAGTACTTC
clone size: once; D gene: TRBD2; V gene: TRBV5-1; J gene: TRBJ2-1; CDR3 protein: CASSLGLAGTNEQFF; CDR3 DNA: TGCGCCAGCAGCTTGGGACTAGCGGGAACCAATGAGCAGTTCTTC
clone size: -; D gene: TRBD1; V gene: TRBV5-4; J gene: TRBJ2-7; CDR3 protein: CASSLGTGAYEQYF; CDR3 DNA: TGTGCCAGCAGCTTGGGAACAGGGGCCTACGAGCAGTACTTC
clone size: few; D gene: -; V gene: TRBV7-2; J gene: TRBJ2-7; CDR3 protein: CASSLGGWTNEQYF; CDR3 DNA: TGTGCCAGCAGCTTAGGGGGATGGACAAACGAGCAGTACTTC
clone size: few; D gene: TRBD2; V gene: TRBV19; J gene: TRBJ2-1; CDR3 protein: CASSASGSSYNEQFF; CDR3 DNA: TGTGCCAGTAGTGCTAGCGGGAGCTCCTACAATGAGCAGTTCTTC
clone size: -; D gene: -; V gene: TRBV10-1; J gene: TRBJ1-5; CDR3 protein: CASSWDHGGVRGNQPQHF; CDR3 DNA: TGCGCCAGCAGCTGGGACCATGGCGGGGTTAGAGGCAATCAGCCCCAGCATTTT
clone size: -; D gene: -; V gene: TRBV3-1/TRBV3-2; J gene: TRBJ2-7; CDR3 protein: CASSQDHESYEQYF; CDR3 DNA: TGTGCCAGCAGCCAAGATCACGAGTCGTACGAGCAGTACTTC
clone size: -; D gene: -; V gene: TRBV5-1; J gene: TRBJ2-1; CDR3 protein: CASSRQGGSSYNEQFF; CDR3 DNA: TGCGCCAGCAGTAGGCAGGGCGGTAGCTCCTACAATGAGCAGTTCTTC